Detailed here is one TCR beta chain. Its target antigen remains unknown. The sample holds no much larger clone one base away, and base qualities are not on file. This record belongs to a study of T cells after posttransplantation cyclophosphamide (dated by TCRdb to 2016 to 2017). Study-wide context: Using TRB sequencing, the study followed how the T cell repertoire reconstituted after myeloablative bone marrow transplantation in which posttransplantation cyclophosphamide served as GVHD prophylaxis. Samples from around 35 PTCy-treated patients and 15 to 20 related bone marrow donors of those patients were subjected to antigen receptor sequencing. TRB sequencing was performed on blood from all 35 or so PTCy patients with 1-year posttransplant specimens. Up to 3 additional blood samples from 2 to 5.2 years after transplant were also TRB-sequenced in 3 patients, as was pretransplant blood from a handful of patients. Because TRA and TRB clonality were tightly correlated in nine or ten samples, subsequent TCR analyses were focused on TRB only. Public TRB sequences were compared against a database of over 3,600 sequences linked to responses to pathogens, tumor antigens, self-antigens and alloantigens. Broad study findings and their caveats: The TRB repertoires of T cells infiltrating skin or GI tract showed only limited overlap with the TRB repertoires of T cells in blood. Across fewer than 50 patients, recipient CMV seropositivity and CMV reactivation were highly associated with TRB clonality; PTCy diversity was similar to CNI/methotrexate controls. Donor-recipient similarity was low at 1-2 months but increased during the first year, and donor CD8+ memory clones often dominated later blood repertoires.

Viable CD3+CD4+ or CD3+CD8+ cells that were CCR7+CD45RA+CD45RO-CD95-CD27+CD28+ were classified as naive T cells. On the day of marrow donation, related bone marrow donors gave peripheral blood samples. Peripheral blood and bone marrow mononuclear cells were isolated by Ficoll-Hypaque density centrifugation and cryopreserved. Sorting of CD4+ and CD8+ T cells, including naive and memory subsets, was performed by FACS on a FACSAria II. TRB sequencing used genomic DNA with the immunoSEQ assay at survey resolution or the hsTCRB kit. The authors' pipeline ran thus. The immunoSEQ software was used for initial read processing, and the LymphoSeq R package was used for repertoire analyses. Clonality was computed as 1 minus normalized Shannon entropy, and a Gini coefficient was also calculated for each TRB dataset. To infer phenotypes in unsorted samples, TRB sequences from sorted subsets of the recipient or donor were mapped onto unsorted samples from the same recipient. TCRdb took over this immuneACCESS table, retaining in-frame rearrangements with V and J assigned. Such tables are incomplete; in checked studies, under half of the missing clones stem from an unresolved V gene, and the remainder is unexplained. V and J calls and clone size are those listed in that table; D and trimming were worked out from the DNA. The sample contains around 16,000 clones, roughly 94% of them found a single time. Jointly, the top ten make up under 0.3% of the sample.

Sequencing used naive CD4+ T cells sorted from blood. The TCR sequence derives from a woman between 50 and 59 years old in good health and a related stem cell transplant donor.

The sequenced DNA is TGTGCCAGTAGGCCGGGACAGGCGTCGAACACTGAAGCTTTCTTT. This encodes CASRPGQASNTEAFF. The chain is made from TRBV19 and TRBJ1-1; TRBD1 matches 8 bases in the middle. V loses 6 bases at its end and J loses 1 base; junction bases beyond the gene matches: 7. The cysteine opens and the phenylalanine closes a CDR3 of 15 amino acids. CDR3 DNA is the only sequence kept; it has 45 bases, read in frame from the first base. The germline V gene encodes CDR1 LNHDA and CDR2 SQIVND (reference sequence).